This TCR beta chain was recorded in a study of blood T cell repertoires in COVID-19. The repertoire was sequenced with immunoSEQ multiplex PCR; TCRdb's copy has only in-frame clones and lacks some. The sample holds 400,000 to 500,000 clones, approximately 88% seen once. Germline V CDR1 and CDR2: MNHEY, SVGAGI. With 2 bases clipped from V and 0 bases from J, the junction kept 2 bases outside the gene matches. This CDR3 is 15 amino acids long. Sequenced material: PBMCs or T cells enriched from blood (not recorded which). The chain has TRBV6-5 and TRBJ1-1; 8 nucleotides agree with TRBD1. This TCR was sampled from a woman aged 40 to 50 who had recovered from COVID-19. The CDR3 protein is CASSYRQGLNTEAFF. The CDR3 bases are TGTGCCAGCAGTTACCGACAGGGGTTGAACACTGAAGCTTTCTTT.